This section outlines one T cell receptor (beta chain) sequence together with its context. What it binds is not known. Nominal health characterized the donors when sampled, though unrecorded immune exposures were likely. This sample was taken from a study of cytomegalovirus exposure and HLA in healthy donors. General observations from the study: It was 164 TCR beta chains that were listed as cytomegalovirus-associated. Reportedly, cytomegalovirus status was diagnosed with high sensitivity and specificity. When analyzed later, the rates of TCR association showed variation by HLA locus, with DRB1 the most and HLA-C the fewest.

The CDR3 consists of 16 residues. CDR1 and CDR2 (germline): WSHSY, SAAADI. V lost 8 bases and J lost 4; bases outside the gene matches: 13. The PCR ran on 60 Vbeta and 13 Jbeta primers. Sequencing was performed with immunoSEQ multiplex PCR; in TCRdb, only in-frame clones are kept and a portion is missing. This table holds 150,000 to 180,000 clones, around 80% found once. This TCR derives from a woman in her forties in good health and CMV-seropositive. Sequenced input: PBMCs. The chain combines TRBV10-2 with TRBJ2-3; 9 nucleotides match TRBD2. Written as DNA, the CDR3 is TGCGCCAGCTCCCGTAGCGGGAGTACAGTCCCAGATACGCAGTATTTT. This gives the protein CASSRSGSTVPDTQYF.